This TCR beta chain was captured in a study of human T cells and chemical hapten exposure. This clonotype was observed many times. Total RNA was isolated from unfractionated whole blood. Losses at the gene ends were 5 bases for V and 5 bases for J; bases not matched to a gene: 6. In germline, CDR1 is LNHNV, CDR2 YYDKDF (reference sequence). This CDR3 has 15 amino acids. TCRdb re-derived calls from the 5' RACE reads in MiXCR, one entry per CDR3 protein. Here the sample spans 110,000 or so distinct CDR3 sequences, around a fifth being singletons. The rearrangement links TRBV15 to TRBJ2-1; 10 positions match TRBD2. The sequence derives from a human donor in good health. In DNA, the CDR3 is TGTGCCACCAGCTCCATAGCGGGAGGCCACAATGAGCAGTTCTTC. Its protein is CATSSIAGGHNEQFF.